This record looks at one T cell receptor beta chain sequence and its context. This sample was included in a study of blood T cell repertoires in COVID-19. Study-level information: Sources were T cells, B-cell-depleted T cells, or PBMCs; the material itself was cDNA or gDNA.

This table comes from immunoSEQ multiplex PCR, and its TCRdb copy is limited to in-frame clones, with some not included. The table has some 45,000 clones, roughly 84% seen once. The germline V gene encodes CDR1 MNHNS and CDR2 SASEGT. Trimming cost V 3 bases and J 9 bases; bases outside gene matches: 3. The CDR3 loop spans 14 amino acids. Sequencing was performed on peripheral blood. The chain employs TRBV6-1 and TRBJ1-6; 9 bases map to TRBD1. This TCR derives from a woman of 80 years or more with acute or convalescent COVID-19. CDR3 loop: CASSDGTGSSPLHF. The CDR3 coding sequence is TGTGCCAGCAGTGACGGGACAGGGTCTTCACCCCTCCACTTT.